One and the same sample provided the 9 T cell receptor beta chains below, sequenced in a study of T cell repertoires in cytomegalovirus infection. The antigens for these receptors are not known. TCRdb re-called the reads with MiXCR, one entry per CDR3 protein. The sample records a few hundred thousand distinct CDR3 sequences, 25% being singletons. The material was cultured PBMCs, obtained from culture after CMV antigen stimulation. The source is a human donor in good health (CMV status not recorded). Some clones in this sample may be carry-over from other donors' samples.

The chain couples TRBV4-3 to TRBJ1-1, with 7 bases that match TRBD1. Germline assignment: CDR1 LGHNA and CDR2 YSLEER. V shed 0 bases and J 3 bases; nucleotides not matched to a gene: 4. The CDR3 spans 15 residues. The chain's CDR3 is CASSQEEGAYTEAFF. CDR3 DNA sequence: TGCGCCAGCAGCCAAGAGGAGGGGGCATACACTGAAGCTTTCTTT.

This sequence joins TRBV29-1 and TRBJ2-5, with TRBD1 as a possible D gene (6 bases). Trimming removed 7 bases from V and 5 bases from J, with 17 bases in between. This CDR3 has 13 residues. Germline V lookup: CDR1 SQVTM, CDR2 ANQGSEA. The CDR3 DNA reads as TGCAGCGAGTCGACGGGACACACGGAGACCCAGTACTTC. This translates into CSESTGHTETQYF.

This clonotype was seen more than once but under ten times. The chain has TRBV7-9 and TRBJ1-1, with 7 bases aligning to TRBD1. The germline CDR1 and CDR2 sequences are SEHNR and FQNEAQ (reference sequence). V gave up 5 bases and J gave up 5 bases; unmatched junction bases: 11. The CDR3 has 15 residues. CDR3 DNA: TGTGCCAGCAGCGCCTTTGGTAGGGGGCAAACTGAAGCTTTCTTT. This gives the protein CASSAFGRGQTEAFF.

In this sample, this clonotype turned up a few times. CDR3 coding DNA: TGTGCCAGCAGTTTGACAGGGAAGTTAGTCACACGCTCCTACGAGCAGTACGTC. As protein: CASSLTGKLVTRSYEQYV. The chain employs TRBV27 and TRBJ2-7; 7 bases map to TRBD1. V lost 3 bases, J lost 0 bases, and 14 bases stayed unmatched. Germline-derived CDR1 and CDR2 are MNHEY and SMNVEV (reference sequence). There are 18 residues in the CDR3.

This clonotype was seen just once. The chain recombines TRBV6-5 with TRBJ2-1; TRBD2 agrees at 7 bases. Looked up from germline, CDR1 is MNHEY and CDR2 is SVGAGI. After removal of 0 bases from V and 4 bases from J, the junction contained 6 bases not matched to a gene. The CDR3 runs to 16 residues. CDR3 sequence: CASSYSSGTTYNEQFF. The CDR3 DNA is TGTGCCAGCAGTTACTCGTCCGGGACTACTTACAATGAGCAGTTCTTC.

At least ten counts were recorded for this clonotype. The J gene is TRBJ2-1, the V gene TRBV7-2; 12 positions agree with TRBD2. CDR1 SGHTA and CDR2 FQGNSA come from the germline V gene. The CDR3 totals 15 residues. V dropped 8 bases and J dropped 5; count of bases not matched to a gene: 7. CDR3 DNA: TGTGCCAGCGTCTCTAGCGGGAGGGCCGACAATGAGCAGTTCTTC. This translates into CASVSSGRADNEQFF. Together with reference TRBV7-2 and TRBJ2-1, the CDR3 gives the full variable domain: GAGVSQSPSNKVTEKGKDVELRCDPISGHTALYWYRQSLGQGLEFLIYFQGNSAPDKSGLPSDRFSAERTGGSVSTLTIQRTQQEDSAVYLCASVSSGRADNEQFFGPGTRLTVL.

The CDR3 region is CASKGEGRPVSNEQFF. Written as DNA, the CDR3 is TGTGCCAGTAAGGGTGAGGGCCGGCCTGTCTCCAATGAGCAGTTCTTC. The V gene is TRBV19, the J gene TRBJ2-1; D might be TRBD2 (5 bases). The V and J ends lost 7 bases and 6 bases respectively, with 22 bases between them. The germline gives CDR1 LNHDA, CDR2 SQIVND (reference sequence). This CDR3 has 16 residues.

Comment on this clonotype: Being one base from a much bigger clone, this may be a read error. Because the CDR3's place on the DNA is in doubt, the DNA is left out and the CDR3 is given as listed by TCRdb. J is TRBJ2-6 and V is TRBV4-1. CDR1 is MGHRA, CDR2 YSYEKL, per germline. Ends included, the CDR3 has 17 residues. CDR3: CASSQSWVASGANVPTF.

The J gene is TRBJ2-6, the V gene TRBV19, with 7 positions matching TRBD2. V was clipped by 4 bases and J by 0 bases; unmatched bases: 12. Germline values: CDR1 LNHDA, CDR2 SQIVND (reference sequence). The CDR3 consists of 19 residues. The CDR3 region is CASSTGRGRARSGANVLTF. CDR3 bases: TGTGCCAGTAGTACGGGGAGGGGCCGAGCCCGCTCTGGGGCCAACGTCCTGACTTTC.